This TCR beta chain emerged from a study of shared clonotypes between healthy human individuals. The CDR3 is 15 amino acids. After removal of 3 bases from V and 3 bases from J, the junction contained 9 bases not matched to a gene. Germline V gives CDR1 SGDLS, CDR2 YYNGEE. Here immunoSEQ multiplex PCR was the method, and the copy in TCRdb shows in-frame clones only, minus some. The sample has approximately 1.9 million clones; approximately 92% are singletons. Naivety among CD8 cells was defined by CD45RO negativity and positive CCR7 selection, thereby excluding terminally differentiated effector memory CD45RA+ cells.

Sequencing was carried out using naive CD8+ T cells from PBMCs. The receptor was derived from a man between 18 and 29 years old in good health. Some clones in this sample may be carry-over from other donors' samples. The chain employs TRBV9 and TRBJ2-7, with 7 nucleotides matching TRBD1. CDR3 nucleotide sequence: TGTGCCAGCAGCGCCTTAGGACAGGCTCTCTACGAGCAGTACTTC. Protein product: CASSALGQALYEQYF.